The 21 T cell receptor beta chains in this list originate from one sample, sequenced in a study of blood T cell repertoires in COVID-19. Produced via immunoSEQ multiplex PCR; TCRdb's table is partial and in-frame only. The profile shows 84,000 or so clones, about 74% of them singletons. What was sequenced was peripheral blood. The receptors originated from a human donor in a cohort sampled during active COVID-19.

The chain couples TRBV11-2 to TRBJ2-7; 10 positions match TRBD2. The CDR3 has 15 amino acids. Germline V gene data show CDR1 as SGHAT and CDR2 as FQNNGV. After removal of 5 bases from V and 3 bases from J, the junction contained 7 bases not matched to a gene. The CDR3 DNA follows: TGTGCCAGCAGCCGGGGGGCTAGCGGGAGCTACGAGCAGTACTTC. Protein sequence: CASSRGASGSYEQYF.

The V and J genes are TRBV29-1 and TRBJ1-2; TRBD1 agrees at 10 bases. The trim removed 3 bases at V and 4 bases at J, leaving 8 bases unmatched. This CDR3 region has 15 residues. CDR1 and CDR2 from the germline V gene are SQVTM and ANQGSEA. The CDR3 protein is CSVESGQGVFYGYTF. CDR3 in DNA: TGCAGCGTTGAGTCCGGACAGGGGGTCTTCTATGGCTACACCTTC.

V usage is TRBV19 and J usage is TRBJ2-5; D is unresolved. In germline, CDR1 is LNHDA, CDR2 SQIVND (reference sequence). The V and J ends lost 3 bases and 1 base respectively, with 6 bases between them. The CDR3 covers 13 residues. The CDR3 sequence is CASSMQIQETQYF. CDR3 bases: TGTGCCAGTAGTATGCAGATCCAAGAGACCCAGTACTTC.

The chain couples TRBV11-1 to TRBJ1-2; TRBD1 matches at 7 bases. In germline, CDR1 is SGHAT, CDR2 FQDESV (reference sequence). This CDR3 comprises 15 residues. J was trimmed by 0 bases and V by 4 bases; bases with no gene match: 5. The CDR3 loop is CASSYRTGANYGYTF. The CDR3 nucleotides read TGTGCCAGCAGCTACAGGACAGGAGCTAACTATGGCTACACCTTC.

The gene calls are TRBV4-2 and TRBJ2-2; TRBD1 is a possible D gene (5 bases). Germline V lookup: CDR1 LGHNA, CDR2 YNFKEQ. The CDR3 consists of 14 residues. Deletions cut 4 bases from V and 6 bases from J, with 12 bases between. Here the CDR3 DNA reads TGTGCCAGCAGCCGCCCCACAGGTCCCGGGGAGCTGTTTTTT. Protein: CASSRPTGPGELFF.

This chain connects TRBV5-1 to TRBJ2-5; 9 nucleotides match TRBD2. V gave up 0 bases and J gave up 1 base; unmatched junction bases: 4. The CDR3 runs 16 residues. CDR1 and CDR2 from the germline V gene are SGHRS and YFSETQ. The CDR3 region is CASSLDGSGSQETQYF. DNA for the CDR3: TGCGCCAGCAGCTTGGACGGTAGCGGGAGCCAAGAGACCCAGTACTTC.

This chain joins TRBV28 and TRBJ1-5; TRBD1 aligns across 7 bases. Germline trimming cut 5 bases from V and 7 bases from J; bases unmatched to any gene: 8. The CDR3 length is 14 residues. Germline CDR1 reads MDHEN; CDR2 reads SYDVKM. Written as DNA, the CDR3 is TGTGCCAGCAGTGGCAACAGGGGTGCACAGCCCCAGCATTTT. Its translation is CASSGNRGAQPQHF. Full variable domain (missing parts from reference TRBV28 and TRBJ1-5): DVKVTQSSRYLVKRTGEKVFLECVQDMDHENMFWYRQDPGLGLRLIYFSYDVKMKEKGDIPEGYSVSREKKERFSLILESASTNQTSMYLCASSGNRGAQPQHFGDGTRLSIL.

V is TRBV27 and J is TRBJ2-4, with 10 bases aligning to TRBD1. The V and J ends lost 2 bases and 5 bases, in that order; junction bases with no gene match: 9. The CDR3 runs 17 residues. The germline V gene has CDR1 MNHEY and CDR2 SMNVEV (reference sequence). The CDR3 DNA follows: TGTGCCAGCAGTTTACGCGGGACAGGGGCAGGTCAAAACATTCAGTACTTC. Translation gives CASSLRGTGAGQNIQYF.

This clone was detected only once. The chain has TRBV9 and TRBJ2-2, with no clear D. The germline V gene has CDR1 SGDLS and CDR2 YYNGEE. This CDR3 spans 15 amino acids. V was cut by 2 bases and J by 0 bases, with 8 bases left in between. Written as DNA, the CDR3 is TGTGCCAGCAGCGTGCCCAGCGCGAACACCGGGGAGCTGTTTTTT. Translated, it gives CASSVPSANTGELFF.

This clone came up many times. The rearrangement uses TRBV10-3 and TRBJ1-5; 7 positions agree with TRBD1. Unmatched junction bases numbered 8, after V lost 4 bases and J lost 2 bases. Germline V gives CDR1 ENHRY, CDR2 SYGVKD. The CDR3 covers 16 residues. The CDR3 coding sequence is TGTGCCATCAGTGGGGGGGACAGCTGGGGCAATCAGCCCCAGCATTTT. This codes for CAISGGDSWGNQPQHF.

This chain's CDR3 is CASSPLEGHINSPLHF. CDR3 DNA: TGTGCCAGCTCACCCCTCGAGGGACACATTAATTCACCCCTCCACTTT. The chain links TRBV18 to TRBJ1-6, with D maybe TRBD1 (6 bases). This CDR3 has 16 amino acids. Trimming removed 3 bases from V and 6 bases from J, with 15 bases in between. Germline assignment: CDR1 KGHSH and CDR2 LQKENI.

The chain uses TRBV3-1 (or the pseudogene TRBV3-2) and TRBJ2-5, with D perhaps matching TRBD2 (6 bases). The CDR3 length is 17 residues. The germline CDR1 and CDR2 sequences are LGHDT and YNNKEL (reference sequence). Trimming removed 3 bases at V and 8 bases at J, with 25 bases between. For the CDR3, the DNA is TGTGCCAGCAGCCATGATTATCCGGGAGCTGGAGGGGTAACCCAGTACTTC. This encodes CASSHDYPGAGGVTQYF.

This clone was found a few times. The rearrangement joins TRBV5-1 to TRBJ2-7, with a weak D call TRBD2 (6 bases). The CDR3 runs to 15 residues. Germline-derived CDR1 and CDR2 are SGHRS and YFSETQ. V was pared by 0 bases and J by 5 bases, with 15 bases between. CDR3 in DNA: TGCGCCAGCAGCTTGGGTGGAGGGCCTCTCCACGAGCAGTACTTC. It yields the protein CASSLGGGPLHEQYF.

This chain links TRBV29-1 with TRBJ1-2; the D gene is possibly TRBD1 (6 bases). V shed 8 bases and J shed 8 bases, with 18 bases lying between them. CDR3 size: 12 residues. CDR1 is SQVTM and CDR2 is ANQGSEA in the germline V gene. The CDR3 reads CSSHGGAGGYTF. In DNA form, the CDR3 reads TGCAGCTCCCACGGGGGGGCAGGAGGCTACACCTTC.

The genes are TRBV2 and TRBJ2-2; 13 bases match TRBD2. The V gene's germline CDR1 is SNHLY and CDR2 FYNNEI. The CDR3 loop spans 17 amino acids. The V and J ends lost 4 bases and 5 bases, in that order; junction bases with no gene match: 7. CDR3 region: CASSAWTSGGITGELFF. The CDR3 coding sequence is TGTGCCAGCAGTGCATGGACTAGCGGGGGTATAACCGGGGAGCTGTTTTTT.

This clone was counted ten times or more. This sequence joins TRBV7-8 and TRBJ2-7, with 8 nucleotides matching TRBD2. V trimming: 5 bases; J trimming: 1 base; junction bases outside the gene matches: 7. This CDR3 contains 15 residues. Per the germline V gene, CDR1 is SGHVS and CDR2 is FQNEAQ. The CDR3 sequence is CASSPRRGVSYEQYF. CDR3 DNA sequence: TGTGCCAGCAGCCCTCGGCGGGGGGTGTCCTACGAGCAGTACTTC.

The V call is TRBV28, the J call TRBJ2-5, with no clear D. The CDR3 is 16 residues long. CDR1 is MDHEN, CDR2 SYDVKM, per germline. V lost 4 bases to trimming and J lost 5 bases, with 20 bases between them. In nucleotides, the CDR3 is TGTGCCAGCAGTTCCCCTGACGCCGCCGGGTGGGAGACCCAGTACTTC. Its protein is CASSSPDAAGWETQYF.

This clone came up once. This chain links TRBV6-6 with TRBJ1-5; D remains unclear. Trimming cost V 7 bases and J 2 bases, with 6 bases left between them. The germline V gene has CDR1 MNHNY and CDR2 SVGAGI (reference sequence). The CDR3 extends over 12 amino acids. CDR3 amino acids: CASTSGNQPQHF. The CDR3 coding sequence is TGTGCCAGCACGAGCGGCAATCAGCCCCAGCATTTT.

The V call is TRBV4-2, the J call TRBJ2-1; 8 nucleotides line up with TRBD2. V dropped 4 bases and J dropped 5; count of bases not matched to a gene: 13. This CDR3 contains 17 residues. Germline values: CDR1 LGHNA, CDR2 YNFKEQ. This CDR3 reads CASSRRARAGVDNEQFF. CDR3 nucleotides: TGTGCCAGCAGCCGACGCGCTCGAGCGGGAGTCGACAATGAGCAGTTCTTC.

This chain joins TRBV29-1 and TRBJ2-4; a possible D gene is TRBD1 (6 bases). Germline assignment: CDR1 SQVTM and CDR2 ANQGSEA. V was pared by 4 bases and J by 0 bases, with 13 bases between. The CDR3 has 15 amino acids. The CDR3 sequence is CSVVGRGGAKNIQYF. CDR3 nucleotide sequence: TGCAGCGTTGTCGGCAGGGGCGGAGCCAAAAACATTCAGTACTTC.

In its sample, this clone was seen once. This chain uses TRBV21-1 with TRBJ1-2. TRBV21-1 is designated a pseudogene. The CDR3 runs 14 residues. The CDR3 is CASSIRGGSYGYTF. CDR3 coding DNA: TGTGCCAGCAGCATAAGGGGGGGCAGCTATGGCTACACCTTC.